The clone carrying this T cell receptor beta chain is a singleton in its sample. Its target is not known. The data were taken from a study of T cell responses to AZD1222 COVID-19 vaccine. For the study at large: Second doses that came at about 4 or about 12 weeks were put together.

The CDR3 covers 16 residues. CDR1 and CDR2 from the germline V gene are LGHDT and YNNKEL (reference sequence). Losses at the gene ends were 2 bases for V and 5 bases for J; bases not matched to a gene: 8. The repertoire was sequenced with immunoSEQ multiplex PCR; TCRdb's copy has only in-frame clones and lacks some. Of roughly 62,000 clones in the sample, around three quarters are singletons; the top ten hold over 12%. The study's findings and limits: It was only a handful of AZD1222 recipients who were seropositive at baseline.

This TCR came from an adult in good health. The specimen was peripheral blood, collected on day 0 of AZD1222 vaccination. The chain recombines TRBV3-1 (or the pseudogene TRBV3-2) with TRBJ2-5; 10 positions agree with TRBD2. CDR3 loop: CASSQNPRTSGETQYF. In nucleotides, the CDR3 is TGTGCCAGCAGCCAAAATCCCCGGACTAGCGGTGAGACCCAGTACTTC.